The 15 T cell receptor beta chains given below trace back to one sample, sequenced in a study of T cells in tuberculosis. Cells were sorted from thawed PBMC rested overnight and stained with GMM-loaded CD1B tetramer, viability dye and anti-CD3. C32 glucose monomycolate from Rhodococcus equi was loaded onto the CD1B tetramers. Using immunoSEQ multiplex PCR, the repertoire was profiled, and TCRdb retains in-frame clones only, with some absent. Among 55,000 to 70,000 clones listed, around 81% were seen once. Sequenced material: CD1b-GMM tetramer-negative cells sorted from PBMCs. The receptors stem from an adult woman with latent tuberculosis.

J is TRBJ2-7 and V is TRBV27, with TRBD1 identical over 8 bases. Germline loops: CDR1 MNHEY, CDR2 SMNVEV (reference sequence). The CDR3 sequence is 14 residues long. Germline trimming cut 3 bases from V and 3 bases from J; bases unmatched to any gene: 4. CDR3: CASSFRTGFYEQYF. CDR3 DNA: TGTGCCAGCAGTTTCCGGACAGGGTTCTACGAGCAGTACTTC.

The chain links TRBV19 to TRBJ2-2; 7 positions agree with TRBD2. This CDR3 contains 16 residues. In germline, CDR1 is LNHDA, CDR2 SQIVND (reference sequence). The trim removed 3 bases at V and 7 bases at J, leaving 11 bases unmatched. The CDR3 region has the DNA TGTGCCAGTAGTATTGAGGGCGGGAGCTTAGTCGGGGAGCTGTTTTTT. Amino acid sequence: CASSIEGGSLVGELFF.

This chain uses TRBV19 with TRBJ2-7; 7 bases map to TRBD2. Germline CDR1 and CDR2: LNHDA and SQIVND (reference sequence). J was trimmed by 0 bases and V by 1 base; bases with no gene match: 6. There are 16 residues in the CDR3. CDR3 residues: CASSIGASGSSYEQYF. In DNA, the CDR3 is TGTGCCAGTAGTATAGGGGCTAGCGGTAGCTCCTACGAGCAGTACTTC.

This clone was observed a few times. This sequence joins TRBV19 and TRBJ2-4, with 7 bases aligning to TRBD2. This CDR3 is built from 15 residues. Germline CDR1 reads LNHDA; CDR2 reads SQIVND (reference sequence). With V trimmed by 5 bases and J by 11 bases, 15 bases remained unmatched. The CDR3 DNA follows: TGTGCCAGTAGTTACGGGACTATGCGACCGTCTTTTCAGTACTTC. Encoded protein: CASSYGTMRPSFQYF.

Turning to this clone: Different DNA sequences within this sample yield the same CDR3. DNA for the CDR3: TGTGCCAGCAGCCAAGGACAGGGGAATGAGCAGTTCTTC. Translated: CASSQGQGNEQFF. This chain links TRBV14 with TRBJ2-1; 8 bases match TRBD1. Germline CDR1 and CDR2: SGHDN and FVKESK. The V segment lost 1 base and the J segment 7 bases; nucleotides outside the gene matches: 0. CDR3 length: 13 amino acids. The entire variable domain, with the rest obtained from reference TRBV14 and TRBJ2-1, is as follows: EAGVTQFPSHSVIEKGQTVTLRCDPISGHDNLYWYRRVMGKEIKFLLHFVKESKQDESGMPNNRFLAERTGGTYSTLKVQPAELEDSGVYFCASSQGQGNEQFFGPGTRLTVL.

The chain uses TRBV5-1 and TRBJ1-3; weak D call: TRBD1 (6 bases). V gave up 7 bases and J gave up 8 bases, with 13 bases separating them. The CDR3 totals 12 residues. Germline CDR1 SGHRS, CDR2 YFSETQ. CDR3 in amino acids: CASLPKGDTIYF. CDR3 in DNA: TGCGCCAGCTTGCCGAAGGGGGACACCATATATTTT.

This clone has just a few counts. The chain is built from TRBV2 and TRBJ1-5; D gene ambiguous. V was trimmed by 4 bases and J by 7 bases, leaving 14 bases between them. Per germline, CDR1 SNHLY and CDR2 FYNNEI. CDR3 size: 14 residues. The CDR3 region has the DNA TGTGCCAGCAGTGGAAGAGCCCCTCGCCAGCCCCAGCATTTT. Amino acid sequence: CASSGRAPRQPQHF.

The V and J genes are TRBV5-1 and TRBJ1-2, with TRBD1 matching over 10 bases. V lost 1 base and J lost 2; bases outside the gene matches: 5. The CDR3 is made up of 16 amino acids. Germline-derived CDR1 and CDR2 are SGHRS and YFSETQ. The CDR3 here is CASSLRDRGWNYGYTF. DNA of the CDR3: TGCGCCAGCAGCTTGAGGGACAGGGGTTGGAACTATGGCTACACCTTC.

The chain employs TRBV7-2 and TRBJ2-1; 10 bases fit TRBD2. V shed 4 bases, J shed 7 bases, and the junction held 10 bases outside the gene matches. Per the germline V gene, CDR1 is SGHTA and CDR2 is FQGNSA. This CDR3 contains 16 residues. This chain's CDR3 is CASSYQAGGPRNEQFF. CDR3 nucleotides: TGTGCCAGCAGCTACCAAGCGGGGGGGCCAAGGAATGAGCAGTTCTTC.

The chain joins TRBV6-5 to TRBJ1-2, with 9 bases aligning to TRBD1. This CDR3 contains 14 residues. CDR1 is MNHEY and CDR2 is SVGAGI in the germline V gene. Losses at the gene ends were 5 bases for V and 8 bases for J; bases not matched to a gene: 9. DNA for the CDR3: TGTGCCAGCAGTGAAGGACAGGGGCTAGGCGGCTACACCTTC. Its translation is CASSEGQGLGGYTF.

J is TRBJ2-7 and V is TRBV28; TRBD1 is a possible D gene (5 bases). The V gene lost 4 bases and the J gene lost 2 bases, with 18 bases spanning the gap. CDR1 and CDR2 (germline): MDHEN, SYDVKM. This CDR3 comprises 16 residues. The DNA for the CDR3 is TGTGCCAGCAGTTCTCCCCACACACGACAGACCTACGAGCAGTACTTC. It codes for CASSSPHTRQTYEQYF.

This CDR3 is CASSPQGRTYEQYF. CDR3 DNA: TGTGCCAGCAGCCCGCAGGGAAGGACCTACGAGCAGTACTTC. This chain uses TRBV5-8 with TRBJ2-5, with D possibly matching TRBD1 (5 bases). The J call may be faulty, since TRBJ2-7 better matches the DNA end. CDR1 and CDR2 (germline): SGHTS, YDEGEE. The CDR3 is 14 residues long.

This clone was counted only a few times. The rearrangement uses TRBV11-3 and TRBJ1-4, with a weak D call TRBD1 (5 bases). Germline CDR1 reads SGHNT; CDR2 reads YENEEA. V was trimmed by 4 bases and J by 2 bases, leaving 8 bases between them. The CDR3 spans 14 residues. In DNA, the CDR3 is TGTGCCAGCAGCTCCAGGGTGACTAATGAAAAACTGTTTTTT. It is translated as CASSSRVTNEKLFF.

The rearrangement uses TRBV5-1 and TRBJ2-7; D possibly corresponds to TRBD1 (6 bases). This CDR3 has 14 residues. Germline assignment: CDR1 SGHRS and CDR2 YFSETQ. The V end lost 1 base, the J end lost 3 bases, and 11 bases lay between the germline ends. CDR3 DNA sequence: TGCGCCAGCAGCTTGACTGGGGGCGGCTACGAGCAGTACTTC. Its translation is CASSLTGGGYEQYF.

The chain combines TRBV28 with TRBJ1-3; D gene uncertain. Deletions cut 8 bases from V and 4 bases from J, with 12 bases between. This CDR3 comprises 13 residues. The germline gives CDR1 MDHEN, CDR2 SYDVKM. The CDR3 here is CASGSGGGNTIYF. DNA of the CDR3: TGTGCCAGCGGCTCGGGTGGAGGAAACACCATATATTTT.